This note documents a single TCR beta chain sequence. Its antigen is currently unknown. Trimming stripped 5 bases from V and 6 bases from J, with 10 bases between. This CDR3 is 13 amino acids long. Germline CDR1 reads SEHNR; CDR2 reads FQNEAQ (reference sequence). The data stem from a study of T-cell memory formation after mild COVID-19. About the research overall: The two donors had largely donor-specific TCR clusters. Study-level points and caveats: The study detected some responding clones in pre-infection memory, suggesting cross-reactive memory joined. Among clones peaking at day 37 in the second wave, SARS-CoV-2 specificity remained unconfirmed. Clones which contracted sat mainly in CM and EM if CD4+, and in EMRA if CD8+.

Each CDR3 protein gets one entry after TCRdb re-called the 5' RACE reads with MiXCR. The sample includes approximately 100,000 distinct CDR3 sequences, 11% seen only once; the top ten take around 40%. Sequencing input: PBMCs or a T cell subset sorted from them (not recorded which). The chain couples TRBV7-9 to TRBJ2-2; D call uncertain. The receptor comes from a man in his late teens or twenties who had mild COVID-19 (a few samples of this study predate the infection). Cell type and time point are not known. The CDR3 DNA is TGTGCCAGCAGCACCTTTGACGCCGGGGAGCTGTTTTTT. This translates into CASSTFDAGELFF.